Below are 3 T cell receptor beta chains sequenced from a single sample in a study of cytomegalovirus exposure and HLA in healthy donors. Vbeta (60) and Jbeta (13) primers were used in the PCR. Some clones are missing from TCRdb's copy, which holds only in-frame ones; the method was immunoSEQ multiplex PCR. This table has some 110,000 clones, 60% to 80% appearing once. Input material: PBMCs. These TCRs come from a middle-aged man in good health and CMV-seropositive.

The chain is built from TRBV5-1 and TRBJ2-3; 9 nucleotides align to TRBD2. Germline V CDR1 and CDR2: SGHRS, YFSETQ. V was pared by 1 base and J by 5 bases, with 8 bases of the junction left unmatched. The CDR3 is made up of 16 amino acids. The CDR3 DNA reads as TGCGCCAGCAGCTTGAGGCTAGCGGGAAGTAAAGATACGCAGTATTTT. It codes for CASSLRLAGSKDTQYF. The full variable domain, rest sourced from reference TRBV5-1 and TRBJ2-3, is KAGVTQTPRYLIKTRGQQVTLSCSPISGHRSVSWYQQTPGQGLQFLFEYFSETQRNKGNFPGRFSGRQFSNSRSEMNVSTLELGDSALYLCASSLRLAGSKDTQYFGPGTRLTVL.

The table lists this clone with a few counts. The rearrangement links TRBV10-3 to TRBJ2-7; 11 bases agree with TRBD2. The CDR3 has 16 residues. The V gene's germline CDR1 is ENHRY and CDR2 SYGVKD. Germline trimming cut 6 bases from V and 7 bases from J; bases unmatched to any gene: 14. CDR3 DNA sequence: TGTGCCATCAGCCAACTAGCGGGAGCTCGAGCGTTTGAGCAGTACTTC. Protein: CAISQLAGARAFEQYF.

The chain has TRBV6-5 and TRBJ2-1; 9 positions match TRBD2. There are 14 residues in the CDR3. The germline CDR1 and CDR2 sequences are MNHEY and SVGAGI. V was pared by 5 bases and J by 5 bases, with 4 bases of the junction left unmatched. CDR3 nucleotide sequence: TGTGCCAGCAGTAAACCTAGCGGGGACAATGAGCAGTTCTTC. It yields the protein CASSKPSGDNEQFF.